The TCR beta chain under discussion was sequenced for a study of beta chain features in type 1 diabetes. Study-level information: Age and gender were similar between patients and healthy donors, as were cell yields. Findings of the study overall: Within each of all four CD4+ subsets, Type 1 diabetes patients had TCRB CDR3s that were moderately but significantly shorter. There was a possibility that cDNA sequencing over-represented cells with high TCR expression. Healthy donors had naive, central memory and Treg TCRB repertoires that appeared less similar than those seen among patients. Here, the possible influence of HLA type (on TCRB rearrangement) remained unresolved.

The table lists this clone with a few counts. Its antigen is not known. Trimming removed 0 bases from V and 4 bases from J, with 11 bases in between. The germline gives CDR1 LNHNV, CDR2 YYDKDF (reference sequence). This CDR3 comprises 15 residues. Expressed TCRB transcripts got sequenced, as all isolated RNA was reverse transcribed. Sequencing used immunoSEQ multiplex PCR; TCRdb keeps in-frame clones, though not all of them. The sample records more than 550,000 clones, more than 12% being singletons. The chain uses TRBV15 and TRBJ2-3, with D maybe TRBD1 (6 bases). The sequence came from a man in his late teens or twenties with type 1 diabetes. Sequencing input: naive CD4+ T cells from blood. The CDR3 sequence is CATSRDLQGPDTQYF. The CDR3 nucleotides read TGTGCCACCAGCAGAGATTTACAGGGTCCAGATACGCAGTATTTT.